These 18 T cell receptor beta chains share one sample of origin, sequenced in a study of radiation and T cells in renal cell carcinoma (dated by TCRdb to the early 2020s). Receptors were amplified or captured by the immunoSEQ multiplex PCR assay. Sourced from immuneACCESS, this table was stored by TCRdb with only in-frame sequences that have V and J called. A share of the clones is absent; for the studies checked, an unresolved V gene accounts for under half, and the remainder has no known explanation. This sample has roughly 160,000 clones in its table, and roughly nine tenths of those were observed once. The biggest ten clones account for around 10% of the sample. Taken with the paper, the label for time point translates to: blood 4 weeks post-SBRT, at nephrectomy. Taken with the paper, the label for treatment or condition translates to: 15 Gy SBRT to primary tumor, nephrectomy 4 weeks later.

Sample: blood, taken from a patient whose treatment included radiotherapy and nephrectomy. The receptors shown here come from a woman aged 45-65 years with renal cell carcinoma.

The chain carries TRBV10-2 and TRBJ2-7; D gene unclear. The CDR3 sequence is 13 residues long. V lost 0 bases and J lost 8, with 11 bases in between. The germline gives CDR1 WSHSY, CDR2 SAAADI. The CDR3 here is CASSESGSLKQYF. CDR3 bases: TGCGCCAGCAGTGAGTCGGGTTCTCTGAAGCAGTACTTC.

The V gene is TRBV15, the J gene TRBJ1-4; D possibly corresponds to TRBD1 (6 bases). CDR1 LNHNV and CDR2 YYDKDF come from the germline V gene (reference sequence). The CDR3 spans 16 residues. V was pared by 0 bases and J by 0 bases, with 8 bases between. CDR3 bases: TGTGCCACCAGCAGAGATCGACAGGCAACTAATGAAAAACTGTTTTTT. Encoded protein: CATSRDRQATNEKLFF.

The chain employs TRBV6-5 and TRBJ1-1; D not certain. V was trimmed by 1 base and J by 3 bases, leaving 9 bases between them. Germline CDR1 and CDR2: MNHEY and SVGAGI. The length of the CDR3 is 14 residues. CDR3 loop: CASSYFASDTEAFF. The CDR3 nucleotides are TGTGCCAGCAGTTACTTCGCCAGCGACACTGAAGCTTTCTTT.

The chain employs TRBV5-4 and TRBJ2-3, with D unclear. V dropped 3 bases and J dropped 0 bases, with 11 bases sitting between them. Germline V CDR1 and CDR2: SGHNT, YYREEE (reference sequence). This CDR3 is built from 15 residues. CDR3 in amino acids: CASSSKGRSTDTQYF. The CDR3 DNA reads as TGTGCCAGCAGCTCAAAAGGGCGGAGCACAGATACGCAGTATTTT.

V and J are TRBV2 and TRBJ1-5; perhaps TRBD1 as D (5 bases). V was pared by 7 bases and J by 1 base, with 14 bases between. The CDR3 covers 15 residues. Per the germline V gene, CDR1 is SNHLY and CDR2 is FYNNEI. In nucleotides, the CDR3 is TGTGCCAGCACCTCGGGACCCCTAAGCAATCAGCCCCAGCATTTT. It yields the protein CASTSGPLSNQPQHF.

The V gene is TRBV9, the J gene TRBJ1-3; D unresolved. The length of the CDR3 is 13 residues. V was pared by 2 bases and J by 3 bases, with 6 bases between. Germline CDR1 SGDLS, CDR2 YYNGEE. Here the CDR3 reads CASSVLGGNTIYF. In nucleotides, the CDR3 is TGTGCCAGCAGCGTCCTAGGTGGAAACACCATATATTTT.

The chain uses TRBV11-2 and TRBJ2-2, with D possibly being TRBD2 (5 bases). The CDR3 consists of 15 residues. V was clipped by 6 bases and J by 6 bases, with 17 bases between them. Per germline, CDR1 SGHAT and CDR2 FQNNGV. The CDR3 protein is CASSVRVQDAGELFF. Here the CDR3 DNA reads TGTGCCAGCAGTGTGAGGGTTCAGGATGCCGGGGAGCTGTTTTTT.

Details on this clone: Within the sample, other DNA sequences also encode this same CDR3. The chain links TRBV6-5 to TRBJ1-1; D remains unclear. Germline V lookup: CDR1 MNHEY, CDR2 SVGAGI. The length of the CDR3 is 13 residues. Trimming removed 0 bases at V and 1 base at J, with 3 bases between. The CDR3 loop reads CASSYSRNTEAFF. The CDR3 region has the DNA TGTGCCAGCAGTTACTCGAGGAACACTGAAGCTTTCTTT.

This chain joins TRBV4-2 and TRBJ1-1, with 8 bases identical to TRBD1. The CDR3 contains 16 residues. CDR1 is LGHNA, CDR2 YNFKEQ, per germline. With V trimmed by 0 bases and J by 10 bases, 13 bases remained unmatched. For the CDR3, the DNA is TGTGCCAGCAGCCAAGAACTCGGGGCAGGGGGCGTGGGAGCTTTCTTT. It translates to CASSQELGAGGVGAFF.

The chain has TRBV9 and TRBJ2-3; D unclear. Trimming left V 0 bases short and J 1 base short, with 9 bases between. Germline CDR1 SGDLS, CDR2 YYNGEE. The CDR3 covers 15 residues. Here the CDR3 reads CASSVDNVGTDTQYF. The DNA of the CDR3 is TGTGCCAGCAGCGTAGATAACGTAGGCACAGATACGCAGTATTTT.

This clone was counted once. The rearrangement links TRBV7-3 to TRBJ1-1; no firm D call. CDR1 is SGHTA and CDR2 is FQGTGA in the germline V gene. With 5 bases removed from V and 8 bases from J, the gap between germline ends came to 18 bases. The length of the CDR3 is 14 residues. CDR3 bases: TGTGCCAGCAGCACCCCCCCCTACCGAAGGGAAGCTTTCTTT. Amino acids: CASSTPPYRREAFF.

The chain recombines TRBV19 with TRBJ2-3; the D call may be TRBD1 or TRBD2 (5 bases each). Per the germline V gene, CDR1 is LNHDA and CDR2 is SQIVND (reference sequence). The CDR3 loop spans 15 amino acids. The germline V and J ends were trimmed by 3 bases and 1 base, with 11 bases remaining between them. Here the CDR3 reads CASSIGWGRTDTQYF. CDR3 bases: TGTGCCAGTAGTATTGGCTGGGGACGCACAGATACGCAGTATTTT.

Of note for this clone: The sample holds other DNA sequences that translate to the same CDR3. The chain recombines TRBV5-1 with TRBJ2-3; D could derive from TRBD1 or TRBD2 (6 bases each). The CDR3 sequence is 15 residues long. Deletions cut 0 bases from V and 3 bases from J, with 11 bases between. The germline gives CDR1 SGHRS, CDR2 YFSETQ. CDR3 in DNA: TGCGCCAGCAGCTTGGACAGGGCGGGGACAGATACGCAGTATTTT. This sequence encodes CASSLDRAGTDTQYF. The entire variable domain, with the rest obtained from reference TRBV5-1 and TRBJ2-3, is as follows: KAGVTQTPRYLIKTRGQQVTLSCSPISGHRSVSWYQQTPGQGLQFLFEYFSETQRNKGNFPGRFSGRQFSNSRSEMNVSTLELGDSALYLCASSLDRAGTDTQYFGPGTRLTVL.

The genes are TRBV7-9 and TRBJ1-1, with 7 bases matching TRBD1. This CDR3 spans 14 amino acids. Trimming took 2 bases from V and 3 from J; bases not matched to a gene: 3. Germline CDR1 and CDR2: SEHNR and FQNEAQ (reference sequence). The CDR3 DNA is TGTGCCAGCAGCTTAAGCCAGGGGGACACTGAAGCTTTCTTT. Its protein product is CASSLSQGDTEAFF.

The V and J genes are TRBV25-1 and TRBJ1-2; D gene uncertain. In germline, CDR1 is MGHDK, CDR2 SYGVNS. This CDR3 spans 13 amino acids. Trimming shortened V by 3 bases and J by 0 bases, and 5 bases separated the two germline ends. CDR3 bases: TGTGCCAGCAGTGATACCGCTAACTATGGCTACACCTTC. Translated, it gives CASSDTANYGYTF.

This clone showed up just a few times. The genes are TRBV18 and TRBJ2-7; TRBD2 agrees at 9 bases. The CDR3 consists of 16 residues. Germline-derived CDR1 and CDR2 are KGHSH and LQKENI. Unmatched junction bases numbered 5, after V lost 0 bases and J lost 2 bases. CDR3 residues: CASSPPLSGSPYEQYF. The CDR3, as DNA: TGTGCCAGCTCACCACCGCTTAGCGGGAGTCCCTACGAGCAGTACTTC.

CDR3 loop: CASSESGQTWNSPLHF. In nucleotides, the CDR3 is TGTGCCAGCAGTGAAAGTGGTCAAACATGGAATTCACCCCTCCACTTT. The chain couples TRBV2 to TRBJ1-6; D call uncertain. This CDR3 contains 16 residues. V was pared by 2 bases and J by 7 bases, with 15 bases between. Germline CDR1 SNHLY, CDR2 FYNNEI.

CDR3 amino acids: CASGLTSDGFNQPQHF. The CDR3 bases are TGTGCTAGTGGTTTGACCTCGGACGGTTTCAATCAGCCCCAGCATTTT. The chain joins TRBV12-5 to TRBJ1-5; unclear D gene. V shed 2 bases and J shed 3 bases, with 14 bases lying between them. The germline V gene encodes CDR1 LGHNT and CDR2 FRNRAP. The CDR3 spans 16 residues.